This T cell receptor (beta chain) is drawn from a study of cytotoxic CD8 clonotypes in ibrutinib-treated CLL. Findings and limits, study-wide: Samples from sustained-remission and progressing patients were taken at different times.

Remarks on this clone: Its antigen is unidentified.

The table came from immunoSEQ multiplex PCR; TCRdb's copy has only in-frame clones and leaves some out. Seen here are some 200,000 clones, more than 65% observed once, and the top ten hold roughly 5.9%. In germline, CDR1 is MNHEY, CDR2 SVGAGI. Trimming took 0 bases from V and 2 from J, leaving 10 bases between them. The CDR3 is 15 residues long. This TCR was recovered from a human donor with chronic lymphocytic leukemia. The material sequenced was PBMCs, taken after 12 months of ibrutinib treatment. The rearrangement joins TRBV6-5 to TRBJ1-2; D is uncertain. The CDR3 nucleotides are TGTGCCAGCAGTTACTCGGGAGGGTTCAACTATGGCTACACCTTC. This gives the protein CASSYSGGFNYGYTF.